One and the same sample provided the 14 T cell receptor beta chains below, sequenced in a study of T cells in Graves' hyperthyroidism and ophthalmopathy. Amplified TCR beta CDR3 regions derived from RNA transcripts. HTBI primers were employed in a first-round RT-PCR of the TCR CDR3. TCRdb reprocessed the multiplex PCR reads with MiXCR, giving one entry per CDR3 protein. The sample shows about 350,000 distinct CDR3 sequences, roughly an eighth of them seen only once. The specimen sequenced was blood. Source of these receptors: a middle-aged woman with Graves' ophthalmopathy.

The sample holds a few counts of this clonotype. In DNA, the CDR3 is TGCGCCAGCAGCCGTCGTGGGGGTGGGACGAACGAGCAGTACTTC. Translated: CASSRRGGGTNEQYF. The V call is TRBV4-1, the J call TRBJ2-7; perhaps D is TRBD1 or TRBD2 (5 bases each). The germline V gene encodes CDR1 MGHRA and CDR2 YSYEKL. The CDR3 runs to 15 residues. Between the trimmed V and J ends, which lost 4 bases and 5 bases, there was a span of 18 bases.

The table lists this clonotype with a count of one. The chain recombines TRBV5-1 with TRBJ2-1; maybe TRBD1 (6 bases). CDR1 is SGHRS and CDR2 is YFSETQ in the germline V gene. This CDR3 spans 14 amino acids. With 7 bases removed from V and 4 bases from J, the gap between germline ends came to 15 bases. CDR3 amino acids: CASYPSQGYNEQFF. For the CDR3, the DNA is TGCGCCAGCTATCCCTCCCAGGGGTACAATGAGCAGTTCTTC.

This clonotype was detected many times. DNA of the CDR3: TGTGCCAGCAGCCAACCGTTGACAGGGGACGACGAGCAGTACTTC. Its translation is CASSQPLTGDDEQYF. The chain joins TRBV14 to TRBJ2-7; 8 bases map to TRBD1. Germline lookup yields CDR1 SGHDN and CDR2 FVKESK. The CDR3 sequence is 15 residues long. V lost 2 bases, J lost 5 bases, and 8 bases stayed unmatched.

This clonotype was counted many times. The V and J genes are TRBV4-2 and TRBJ1-1; D unclear. V dropped 7 bases and J dropped 1 base, with 13 bases sitting between them. There are 14 residues in the CDR3. Germline lookup yields CDR1 LGHNA and CDR2 YNFKEQ. CDR3 sequence (DNA): TGTGCCAGCAACCACGTCTCCGGGAACACTGAAGCTTTCTTT. Protein: CASNHVSGNTEAFF.

This clonotype has ten or more counts. The chain recombines TRBV7-9 with TRBJ2-1; 10 nucleotides agree with TRBD2. This CDR3 has 14 residues. J lost 8 bases, V lost 4 bases, and 5 bases had no gene match. Germline CDR1 SEHNR, CDR2 FQNEAQ (reference sequence). CDR3 in DNA: TGTGCCAGCAGCTCAGGGACTAGCGTTCATGAGCAGTTCTTC. Translation: CASSSGTSVHEQFF. The whole variable domain, remainder taken from reference TRBV7-9 and TRBJ2-1, is DTGVSQNPRHKITKRGQNVTFRCDPISEHNRLYWYRQTLGQGPEFLTYFQNEAQLEKSRLLSDRFSAERPKGSFSTLEIQRTEQGDSAMYLCASSSGTSVHEQFFGPGTRLTVL.

This clonotype has ten or more counts. The V call is TRBV20-1, the J call TRBJ1-1; possible D gene TRBD1, 5 bases. Trimming cost V 0 bases and J 0 bases, with 14 bases left between them. Germline-derived CDR1 and CDR2 are DFQATT and SNEGSKA (reference sequence). The CDR3 consists of 16 residues. The CDR3 bases are TGCAGTGCTAGAGATGCGGGGCGGCGCCTGAACACTGAAGCTTTCTTT. Amino acid sequence: CSARDAGRRLNTEAFF.

This clonotype has ten or more counts. J is TRBJ1-5 and V is TRBV12-3 or TRBV12-4; weak D call: TRBD1 (5 bases). The CDR3 consists of 16 residues. The ends were cut back, 4 bases at V and 0 bases at J, with 13 bases in the middle. The CDR3 DNA reads TGTGCCAGCAGTTGGGGGGACGCTAATAGCAATCAGCCCCAGCATTTT. Encoded protein: CASSWGDANSNQPQHF.

This chain joins TRBV30 and TRBJ2-2; no clear D gene. Germline CDR1 reads GTSNPN; CDR2 reads SVGIG (reference sequence). V lost 0 bases and J lost 3, with 11 bases in between. The CDR3 contains 15 residues. CDR3: CAWSVLVRDTGELFF. The CDR3 DNA sequence: TGTGCCTGGAGTGTATTGGTTCGGGACACCGGGGAGCTGTTTTTT.

V is TRBV20-1 and J is TRBJ2-7, with D perhaps TRBD1 (6 bases). Germline CDR1 DFQATT, CDR2 SNEGSKA (reference sequence). This CDR3 region has 14 residues. The V gene lost 5 bases and the J gene lost 3 bases, with 17 bases spanning the gap. The CDR3 nucleotides are TGCAGTGCTGCCCGGGTTGTAGGGGGCTACGAGCAGTACTTC. Protein: CSAARVVGGYEQYF.

This clonotype was seen repeatedly, ten times or more. The V call is TRBV6-6, the J call TRBJ1-2, with 7 bases lining up with TRBD1. Looked up from germline, CDR1 is MNHNY and CDR2 is SVGAGI (reference sequence). V shed 0 bases, J shed 5 bases, and the junction held 0 bases outside the gene matches. The CDR3 consists of 13 residues. The CDR3 bases are TGTGCCAGCAGTTACTCGGGACAGTATGGCTACACCTTC. Translating gives CASSYSGQYGYTF.

A remark on this clonotype: This may arise from a read error, as a much more abundant clone is one base away. This rearrangement joins TRBV6-2 or TRBV6-3 to TRBJ1-2, with no clear D. Germline values: CDR1 MNHEY, CDR2 SVGEGT. CDR3 length: 13 residues. CDR3 bases: TGTGCCAGCAGCTACATTGTGGGCCATGGCGACACCTTC. Protein sequence: CASSYIVGHGDTF.

At least ten counts were recorded for this clonotype. This rearrangement joins TRBV6-1 to TRBJ2-2; D may be TRBD2 (6 bases). Between the trimmed V and J ends, which lost 5 bases and 4 bases, there was a span of 8 bases. The CDR3 covers 13 residues. CDR1 and CDR2 from the germline V gene are MNHNS and SASEGT. The CDR3 sequence is CASSPGVTGELFF. The CDR3 DNA follows: TGTGCCAGCAGTCCGGGGGTCACCGGGGAGCTGTTTTTT.

This clonotype was counted ten times or more. This chain connects TRBV6-2 or TRBV6-3 to TRBJ1-5; D ambiguous. The CDR3 length is 17 residues. Between the trimmed V and J ends, which lost 5 bases and 4 bases, there was a span of 21 bases. CDR1 and CDR2 (germline): MNHEY, SVGEGT. CDR3 sequence: CASSGVRGHGLNQPQHF. DNA of the CDR3: TGTGCCAGCAGTGGGGTCCGTGGGCACGGCCTAAATCAGCCCCAGCATTTT.

In this sample, this clonotype turned up many times. The chain recombines TRBV20-1 with TRBJ2-3; D unclear. The V gene's germline CDR1 is DFQATT and CDR2 SNEGSKA (reference sequence). The CDR3 sequence is 16 residues long. V gave up 5 bases and J gave up 2 bases, with 20 bases separating them. CDR3 in amino acids: CSASLGPNVNTDTQYF. The CDR3 coding sequence is TGCAGTGCTTCTCTCGGACCAAACGTCAACACAGATACGCAGTATTTT.